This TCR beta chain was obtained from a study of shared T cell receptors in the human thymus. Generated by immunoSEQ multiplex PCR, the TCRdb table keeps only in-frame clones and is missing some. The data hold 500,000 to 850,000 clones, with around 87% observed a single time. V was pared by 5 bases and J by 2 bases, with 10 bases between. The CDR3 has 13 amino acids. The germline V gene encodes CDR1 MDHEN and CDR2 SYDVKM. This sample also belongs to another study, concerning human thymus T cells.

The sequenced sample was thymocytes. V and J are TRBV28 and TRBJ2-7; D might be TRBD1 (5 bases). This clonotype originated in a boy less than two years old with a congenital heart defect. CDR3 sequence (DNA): TGTGCCAGCAGTACGACAGCACCCTACGAGCAGTACTTC. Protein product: CASSTTAPYEQYF.